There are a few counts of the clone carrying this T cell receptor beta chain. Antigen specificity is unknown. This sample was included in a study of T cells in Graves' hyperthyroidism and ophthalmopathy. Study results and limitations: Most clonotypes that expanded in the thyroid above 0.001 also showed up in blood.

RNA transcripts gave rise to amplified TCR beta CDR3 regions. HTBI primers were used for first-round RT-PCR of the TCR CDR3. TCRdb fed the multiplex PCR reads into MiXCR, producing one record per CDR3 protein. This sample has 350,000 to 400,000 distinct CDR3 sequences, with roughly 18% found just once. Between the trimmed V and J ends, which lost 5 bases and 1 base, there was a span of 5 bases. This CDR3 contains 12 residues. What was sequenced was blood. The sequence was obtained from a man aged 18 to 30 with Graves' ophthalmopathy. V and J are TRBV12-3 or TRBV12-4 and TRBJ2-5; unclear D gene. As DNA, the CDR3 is TGTGCCAGCAGTCCCCTCCAAGAGACCCAGTACTTC. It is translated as CASSPLQETQYF.